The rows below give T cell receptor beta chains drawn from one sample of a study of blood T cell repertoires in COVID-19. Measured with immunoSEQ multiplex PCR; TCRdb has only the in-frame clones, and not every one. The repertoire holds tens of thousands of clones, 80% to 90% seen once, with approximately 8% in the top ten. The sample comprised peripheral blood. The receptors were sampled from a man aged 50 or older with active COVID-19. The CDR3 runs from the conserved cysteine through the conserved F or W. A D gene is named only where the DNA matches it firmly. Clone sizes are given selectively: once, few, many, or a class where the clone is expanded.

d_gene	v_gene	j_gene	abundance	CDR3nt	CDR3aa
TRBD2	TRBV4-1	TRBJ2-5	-	TGCGCCAGCAGCCAAGAAAAGATGACTAGCGGGAGGAAGGAGACCCAGTACTTC	CASSQEKMTSGRKETQYF
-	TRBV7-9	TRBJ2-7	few	TGTGCCAGCAGCCTACAGACAGGCCTAAGCCACGAGCAGTACTTC	CASSLQTGLSHEQYF
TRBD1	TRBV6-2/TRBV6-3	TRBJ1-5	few	TGTGCCAGCAGTCCACGGACAGGGGGCAATCAGCCCCAGCATTTT	CASSPRTGGNQPQHF
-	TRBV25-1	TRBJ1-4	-	TGTGCCAGCAGTGGTAAAGGGGGAGGGGGGAAACTGTTTTTT	CASSGKGGGGKLFF
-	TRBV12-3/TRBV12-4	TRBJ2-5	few	TGTGCCACCTCCCGGGAGACCCAGTACTTC	CATSRETQYF
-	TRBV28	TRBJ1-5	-	TGTGCCACCTCGACAGGATTTAGCAATCAGCCCCAGCATTTT	CATSTGFSNQPQHF
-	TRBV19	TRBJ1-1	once	TGTGCCAGTAGTATAGGTGCGGGCGCGGACACTGAAGCTTTCTTT	CASSIGAGADTEAFF
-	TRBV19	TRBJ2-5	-	TGTGCCAGTAGTATGGGGAGTCTCCAAGAGACCCAGTACTTC	CASSMGSLQETQYF
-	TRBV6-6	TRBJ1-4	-	TGTGCCAGCAGGGGCAGGGGACGGATAAACGAAAAACTGTTTTTT	CASRGRGRINEKLFF
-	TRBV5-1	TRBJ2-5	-	TGCGCCAGCAGCTTACAGGGCCAAGAGACCCAGTACTTC	CASSLQGQETQYF
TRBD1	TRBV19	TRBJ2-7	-	TGTGCCAGTAGTATTACAGGGGGAGCGGGCGAGCAGTACTTC	CASSITGGAGEQYF
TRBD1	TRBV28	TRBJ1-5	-	TGTGCCAGCAGTTTCGCCCAGGGGGGCACCTGGACCCAGCATTTT	CASSFAQGGTWTQHF
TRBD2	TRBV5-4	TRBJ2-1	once	TGTGCCAGCAGCTCCCCCCTAGCGGACTACAATGAGCAGTTCTTC	CASSSPLADYNEQFF
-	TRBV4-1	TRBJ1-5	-	TGCGCCAGCAGCCGAGGAGGGGGCAATCAGCCCCAGCATTTT	CASSRGGGNQPQHF
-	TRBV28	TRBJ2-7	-	TGTGCCAGCAGGAGAGGTGGGTACGAGCAGTACTTC	CASRRGGYEQYF
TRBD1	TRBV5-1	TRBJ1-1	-	TGCGCCAGCACGACACAGACCGGGACAGGGGACACTGAAGCTTTCTTT	CASTTQTGTGDTEAFF
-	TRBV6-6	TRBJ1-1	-	TGTGCCAGCAGTTACTCGGGACTCCAGAACACTGAAGCTTTCTTT	CASSYSGLQNTEAFF
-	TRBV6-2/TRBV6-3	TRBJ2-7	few	TGTGCCAGCAGTTCCCGGGCCCCGGGGAAGAGTGACGAGCAGTACTTC	CASSSRAPGKSDEQYF
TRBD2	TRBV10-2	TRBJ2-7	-	TGCGCCAGCAGCCCTACTAGCGGGAACTACGAGCAGTACTTC	CASSPTSGNYEQYF
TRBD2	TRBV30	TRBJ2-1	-	TGTGCCTGGGCACACGGGACTAGCGGGAATGAGCAGTTCTTC	CAWAHGTSGNEQFF
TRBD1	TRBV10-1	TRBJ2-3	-	TGCGCCAGCAGTGAGTCCTTGGGACAGGAAACGTATTTT	CASSESLGQETYF